This section outlines one T cell receptor beta chain sequence together with its context. Its specificity is not known. This sample is drawn from a study of cytomegalovirus exposure and HLA in healthy donors. In the study overall: An earlier analysis found some 100 million unique TCR beta sequences from approximately 190 million T cells.

Per germline, CDR1 ENHRY and CDR2 SYGVKD. The CDR3 contains 15 residues. The trim removed 10 bases at V and 5 bases at J, leaving 10 bases unmatched. Both 60 Vbeta primers and 13 Jbeta primers went into the PCR. This table comes from immunoSEQ multiplex PCR, and its TCRdb copy is limited to in-frame clones, with some not included. Of about 120,000 clones in the sample, about 83% were seen once. Study-wide findings and caveats: In a later analysis, productive TCRs from donors in an Asian-associated ancestry cluster reportedly carried fewer N-insertions than the cohort mean. Likely technical artifact: a cluster of highly shared sequence variants. Follow-up analysis found HLA locus-dependent TCR association rates, highest for DRB1 and lowest for HLA-C.

V gene TRBV10-3 combines with J gene TRBJ1-6, with TRBD1 identical over 8 bases. The sample taken for sequencing was PBMCs. This sequence was found in a woman aged 40 to 50 in good health and CMV-seropositive. CDR3 bases: TGTGCCACTTCCCAGGGGGCTCCTGATAATTCACCCCTCCACTTT. It codes for CATSQGAPDNSPLHF.